One T cell receptor (beta chain) is described in this entry. The antigen remains undetermined. This specimen comes from a study of OX40 agonist ivuxolimab in advanced cancers. Background on the study: The patients received agonistic anti-OX40 (CD134) antibody ivuxolimab. Cohort: around 86% men, mean age around 60, aged about 20 to 90.

Study observations and caveats: Doses of 0.1 to 3.0 mg/kg were accompanied by clonal expansion of CD4+ and CD8+ blood T cells by week 6.

V lost 0 bases and J lost 10; bases outside the gene matches: 8. The germline CDR1 and CDR2 sequences are SGDLS and YYNGEE. CDR3 size: 16 residues. Clones were read by immunoSEQ multiplex PCR, and TCRdb kept only the in-frame ones, dropping some. The sample shows tens of thousands of clones, 80% to 95% of them seen only once. This receptor was obtained from an adult with an advanced solid tumor such as melanoma, head and neck, liver or kidney cancer. This chain links TRBV9 with TRBJ2-1; 12 bases agree with TRBD2. This specimen consisted of CD4+ or CD8+ T cells sorted from blood, obtained in a trial of the OX40 agonist ivuxolimab. CDR3 nucleotide sequence: TGTGCCAGCAGCGTAGATCCGGTAGGACTAGCGGGAGAGCAGTTCTTC. Amino acids: CASSVDPVGLAGEQFF.